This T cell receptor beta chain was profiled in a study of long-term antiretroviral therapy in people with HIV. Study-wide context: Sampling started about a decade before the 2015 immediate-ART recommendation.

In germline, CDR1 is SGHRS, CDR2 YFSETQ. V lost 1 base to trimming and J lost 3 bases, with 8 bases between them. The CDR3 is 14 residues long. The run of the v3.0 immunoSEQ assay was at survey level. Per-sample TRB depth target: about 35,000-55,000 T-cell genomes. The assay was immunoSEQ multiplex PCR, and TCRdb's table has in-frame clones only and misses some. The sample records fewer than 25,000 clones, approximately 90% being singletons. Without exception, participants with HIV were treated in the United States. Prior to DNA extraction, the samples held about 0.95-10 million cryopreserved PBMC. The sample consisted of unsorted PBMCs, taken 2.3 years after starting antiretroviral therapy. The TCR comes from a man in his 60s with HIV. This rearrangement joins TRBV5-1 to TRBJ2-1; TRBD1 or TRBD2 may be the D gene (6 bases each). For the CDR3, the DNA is TGCGCCAGCAGCTTGAGGGGGGACTACAATGAGCAGTTCTTC. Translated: CASSLRGDYNEQFF.